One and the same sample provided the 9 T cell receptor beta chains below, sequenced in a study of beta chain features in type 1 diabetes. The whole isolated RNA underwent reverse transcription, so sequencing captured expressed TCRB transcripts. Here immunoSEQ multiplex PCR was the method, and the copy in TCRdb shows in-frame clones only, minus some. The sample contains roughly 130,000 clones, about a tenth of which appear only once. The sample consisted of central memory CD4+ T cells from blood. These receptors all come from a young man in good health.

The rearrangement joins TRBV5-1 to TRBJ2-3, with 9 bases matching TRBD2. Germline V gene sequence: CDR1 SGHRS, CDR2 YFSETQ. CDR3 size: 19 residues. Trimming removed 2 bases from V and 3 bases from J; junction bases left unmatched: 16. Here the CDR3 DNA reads TGCGCCAGCAGCTTCTCCGGGACTAGCAGAAGCAGAGAGACAGATACGCAGTATTTT. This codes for CASSFSGTSRSRETDTQYF.

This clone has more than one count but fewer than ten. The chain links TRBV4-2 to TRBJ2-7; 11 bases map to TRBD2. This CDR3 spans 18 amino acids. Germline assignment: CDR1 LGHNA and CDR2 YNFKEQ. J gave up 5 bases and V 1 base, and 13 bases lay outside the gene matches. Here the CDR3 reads CASSQGQVLAGGSHEQYF. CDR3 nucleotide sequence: TGTGCCAGCAGCCAAGGACAAGTTTTAGCGGGGGGGTCCCACGAGCAGTACTTC.

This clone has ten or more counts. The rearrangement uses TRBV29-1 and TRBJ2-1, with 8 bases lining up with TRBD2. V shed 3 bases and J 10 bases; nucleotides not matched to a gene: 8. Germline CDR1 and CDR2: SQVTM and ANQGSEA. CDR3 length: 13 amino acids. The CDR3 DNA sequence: TGCAGCGTTGATCCGGGGGGGCTAAAGGAGCAGTTCTTC. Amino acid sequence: CSVDPGGLKEQFF.

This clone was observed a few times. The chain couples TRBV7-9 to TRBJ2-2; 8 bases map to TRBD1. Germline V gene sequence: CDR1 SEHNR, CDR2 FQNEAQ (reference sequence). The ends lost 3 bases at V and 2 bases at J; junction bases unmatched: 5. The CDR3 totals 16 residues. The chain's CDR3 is CASSFPGQGNTGELFF. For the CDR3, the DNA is TGTGCCAGCAGCTTCCCCGGACAGGGAAACACCGGGGAGCTGTTTTTT.

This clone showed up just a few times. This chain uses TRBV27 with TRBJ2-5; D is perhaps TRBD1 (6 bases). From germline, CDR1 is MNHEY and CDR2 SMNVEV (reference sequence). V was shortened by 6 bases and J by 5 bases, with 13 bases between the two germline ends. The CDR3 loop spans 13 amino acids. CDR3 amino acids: CASRNRVGETQYF. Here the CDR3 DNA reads TGTGCCAGCAGAAACAGGGTCGGGGAGACCCAGTACTTC.

The CDR3 DNA reads as TGCAGCGTTGGAGGACTAGCGGGTGTGTACAATGAGCAGTTCTTC. This translates into CSVGGLAGVYNEQFF. The V call is TRBV29-1, the J call TRBJ2-1; 11 bases are a match to TRBD2. Trimming removed 4 bases from V and 4 bases from J; junction bases left unmatched: 6. In germline, CDR1 is SQVTM, CDR2 ANQGSEA. CDR3 size: 15 residues.

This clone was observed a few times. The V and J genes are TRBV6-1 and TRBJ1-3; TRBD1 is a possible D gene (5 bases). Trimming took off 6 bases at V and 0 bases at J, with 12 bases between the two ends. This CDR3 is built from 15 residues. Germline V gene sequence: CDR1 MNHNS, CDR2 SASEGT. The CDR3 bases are TGTGCCAGCAGGGACGGAGGGGCCTCTGGAAACACCATATATTTT. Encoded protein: CASRDGGASGNTIYF.

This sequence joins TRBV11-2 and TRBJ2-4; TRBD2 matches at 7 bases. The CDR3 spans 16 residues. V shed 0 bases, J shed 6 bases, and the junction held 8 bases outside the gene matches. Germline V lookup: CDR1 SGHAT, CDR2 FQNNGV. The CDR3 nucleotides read TGTGCCAGCAGCTTAGATCGCGGGGGTAAACGAAACATTCAGTACTTC. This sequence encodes CASSLDRGGKRNIQYF.

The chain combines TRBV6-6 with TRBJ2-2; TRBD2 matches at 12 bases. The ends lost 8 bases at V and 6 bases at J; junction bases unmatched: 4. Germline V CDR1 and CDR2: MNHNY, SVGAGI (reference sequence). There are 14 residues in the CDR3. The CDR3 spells CASASGGVAGELFF. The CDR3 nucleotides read TGTGCCAGCGCTAGCGGGGGGGTAGCCGGGGAGCTGTTTTTT.